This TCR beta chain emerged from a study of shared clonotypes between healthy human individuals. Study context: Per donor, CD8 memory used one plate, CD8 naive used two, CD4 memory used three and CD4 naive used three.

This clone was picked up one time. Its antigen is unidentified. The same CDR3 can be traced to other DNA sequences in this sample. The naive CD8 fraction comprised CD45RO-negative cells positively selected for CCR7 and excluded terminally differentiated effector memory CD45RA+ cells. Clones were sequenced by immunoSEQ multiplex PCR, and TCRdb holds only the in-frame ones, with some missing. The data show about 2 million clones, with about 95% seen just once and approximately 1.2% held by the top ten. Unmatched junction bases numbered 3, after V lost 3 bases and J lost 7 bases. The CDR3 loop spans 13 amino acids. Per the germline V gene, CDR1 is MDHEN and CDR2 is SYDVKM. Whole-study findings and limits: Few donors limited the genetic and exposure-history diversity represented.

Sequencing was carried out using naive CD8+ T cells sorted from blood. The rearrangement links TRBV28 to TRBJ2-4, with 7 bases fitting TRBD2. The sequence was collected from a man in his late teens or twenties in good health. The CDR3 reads CASSFGEGNIQYF. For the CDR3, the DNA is TGTGCCAGCAGTTTCGGGGAGGGGAACATTCAGTACTTC. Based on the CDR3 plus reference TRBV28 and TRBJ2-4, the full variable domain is DVKVTQSSRYLVKRTGEKVFLECVQDMDHENMFWYRQDPGLGLRLIYFSYDVKMKEKGDIPEGYSVSREKKERFSLILESASTNQTSMYLCASSFGEGNIQYFGAGTRLSVL.